This T cell receptor beta chain was observed in a study of T cells after posttransplantation cyclophosphamide. Regarding the study as a whole: Later blood repertoires were often dominated by clones from the donor CD8+ memory compartment.

Concerning this clone: Its specificity is not known.

Treatment was busulfan-fludarabine conditioning, a marrow graft, and cyclophosphamide on days +3 and +4. From germline, CDR1 is SGHTA and CDR2 FQGNSA. Trimming removed 5 bases from V and 7 bases from J; junction bases left unmatched: 7. The CDR3 loop spans 13 amino acids. Sequencing was performed with immunoSEQ multiplex PCR; in TCRdb, only in-frame clones are kept and a portion is missing. The data hold around 5,000 clones, with 75% observed a single time. The clonotype was recovered from a male patient aged 60-70 years who received an allogeneic stem cell transplant from an unrelated donor, was CMV-positive, and had no GVHD. Some T cells may be the graft donor's. This material consisted of PBMCs, taken after allogeneic stem cell transplant with posttransplant cyclophosphamide. V and J are TRBV7-2 and TRBJ1-2, with 7 bases aligning to TRBD1. The CDR3 reads CASSAGGGFGYTF. The CDR3 DNA sequence: TGTGCCAGCAGCGCCGGAGGGGGCTTTGGCTACACCTTC.